Listed below are T cell receptor beta chains from one sample, sequenced in a study of CD8 T cells in Susac syndrome. Via MiXCR, TCRdb re-called the immunoSEQ multiplex PCR reads, giving one row per CDR3 protein. Here the sample spans fewer than 350,000 distinct CDR3 sequences, approximately 85% being singletons. Sequencing used CD8+ T cells from PBMCs. The source of these receptors is a human donor with multiple sclerosis. The CDR3 runs from the conserved cysteine through the conserved F or W. A D gene is named only where the DNA matches it firmly. Not all rows give a size; the values are once, few, many and, for expanded clones, a class.

v_gene,d_gene,abundance,j_gene,CDR3aa,CDR3nt
TRBV4-2,NA,NA,TRBJ1-4,CASSHAGAPNEKLFF,TGTGCCAGCAGCCATGCCGGGGCACCTAATGAAAAACTGTTTTTT
TRBV7-9,NA,NA,TRBJ1-2,CASSLALNYGYTF,TGTGCCAGCAGCTTAGCGTTGAACTATGGCTACACCTTC
TRBV7-9,NA,NA,TRBJ1-1,CASSPLSDPEAFF,TGTGCCAGCAGCCCCCTTTCGGATCCTGAAGCTTTCTTT
TRBV28,NA,NA,TRBJ1-1,CATSLTEAFF,TGTGCCACATCTCTCACTGAAGCTTTCTTT
TRBV9,NA,once,TRBJ1-2,CASSVVSPGHREEYGYTF,TGTGCCAGCAGCGTAGTGAGCCCCGGTCACAGAGAGGAGTATGGCTACACCTTC
TRBV6-2/TRBV6-3,TRBD1,NA,TRBJ2-1,CASSDLIDREDNEQFF,TGTGCCAGCAGTGACCTGATAGACAGGGAAGACAATGAGCAGTTCTTC
TRBV29-1,NA,NA,TRBJ1-4,CSVLSLEAGFEEKLFF,TGCAGCGTCCTATCTTTAGAGGCGGGGTTCGAGGAAAAACTGTTTTTT
TRBV5-4,NA,NA,TRBJ1-2,CASSLFTDYGYTF,TGTGCCAGCAGCTTGTTTACGGACTATGGCTACACCTTC
TRBV30,TRBD1,NA,TRBJ2-3,CAWTGGLGTGTQYF,TGTGCCTGGACAGGGGGTTTGGGCACAGGTACGCAGTATTTT
TRBV4-3,TRBD2,NA,TRBJ2-1,CASSQRASGLAVRDEQFF,TGCGCCAGCAGCCAAAGGGCGTCGGGACTAGCGGTAAGGGATGAGCAGTTCTTC
TRBV2,TRBD1,NA,TRBJ1-2,CASSVGQINYGYTF,TGTGCCAGCAGCGTGGGACAGATCAACTATGGCTACACCTTC
TRBV23-1,NA,NA,TRBJ2-5,CASSQSGLRRETQYF,TGCGCCAGCAGTCAATCGGGTCTAAGGCGGGAGACCCAGTACTTC
TRBV5-6,TRBD2,NA,TRBJ2-1,CASSSGLAGFYNEQFF,TGTGCCAGCAGCTCGGGACTAGCGGGATTCTACAATGAGCAGTTCTTC
TRBV7-9,NA,NA,TRBJ2-7,CASSQGGKNGEQYF,TGTGCCAGCAGCCAGGGAGGAAAGAACGGCGAGCAGTACTTC
TRBV13,NA,NA,TRBJ1-3,CASSLYPGLESGNTIYF,TGTGCCAGCAGCTTATATCCGGGACTGGAATCTGGAAACACCATATATTTT
TRBV29-1,TRBD2,NA,TRBJ2-1,CSAPGLAFKNEQFF,TGCAGCGCCCCGGGACTAGCGTTCAAAAATGAGCAGTTCTTC
TRBV9,NA,NA,TRBJ1-4,CASSVESAATNEKLFF,TGTGCCAGCAGCGTAGAAAGCGCTGCAACTAATGAAAAACTGTTTTTT
TRBV27,TRBD1,NA,TRBJ2-2,CASSFPTGRWTGELFF,TGTGCCAGCAGTTTCCCGACAGGGCGGTGGACCGGGGAGCTGTTTTTT
TRBV20-1,TRBD1,NA,TRBJ1-3,CSARGQSLRGNTIYF,TGCAGTGCTAGGGGACAGTCCCTTAGGGGAAACACCATATATTTT
TRBV7-9,NA,NA,TRBJ2-7,CASSGTSYEQYF,TGTGCCAGCAGCGGGACTTCCTACGAGCAGTACTTC
TRBV28,TRBD1,once,TRBJ2-6,CASSLGRYESDRAGANVLIF,TGTGCCAGCAGTTTAGGAAGGTACGAGTCGGACAGGGCTGGGGCCAACGTCCTGATTTTC
TRBV6-2/TRBV6-3,TRBD1,NA,TRBJ2-5,CASGQGDGETQYF,TGTGCCAGCGGGCAGGGGGACGGGGAGACCCAGTACTTC
TRBV27,NA,NA,TRBJ2-1,CASSRGNEQFF,TGTGCCAGCAGTCGCGGCAATGAGCAGTTCTTC
TRBV2,NA,NA,TRBJ2-7,CASKGEGPYEQYF,TGTGCCAGCAAGGGGGAGGGCCCCTACGAGCAGTACTTC
TRBV27,TRBD1,NA,TRBJ2-2,CASSLQGAMNTGELFF,TGTGCCAGCAGTTTGCAGGGGGCTATGAACACCGGGGAGCTGTTTTTT
TRBV27,TRBD2,NA,TRBJ2-7,CASSRDYYEQYF,TGTGCCAGCAGTAGGGACTATTACGAGCAGTACTTC
TRBV9,NA,NA,TRBJ2-2,CASSVVGSTGELFF,TGTGCCAGCAGCGTAGTGGGTAGCACCGGGGAGCTGTTTTTT
TRBV28,NA,NA,TRBJ2-1,CASSFRLSGANEQFF,TGTGCCAGCAGTTTCAGGTTATCCGGGGCCAATGAGCAGTTCTTC
TRBV27,NA,few,TRBJ2-7,CASSSPGHTTPLYEQYF,TGTGCCAGCAGTTCTCCGGGCCATACTACTCCTCTCTACGAGCAGTACTTC
TRBV24-1,NA,once,TRBJ2-5,CATARGSEGTQYF,TGTGCCACCGCCAGAGGATCAGAGGGGACCCAGTACTTC
TRBV19,TRBD2,few,TRBJ2-1,CASSIDLAAYNEQFF,TGTGCCAGTAGTATAGACCTAGCGGCCTACAATGAGCAGTTCTTC
TRBV19,NA,NA,TRBJ2-5,CASGGGTEGETQYF,TGTGCCAGTGGCGGGGGCACGGAGGGGGAGACCCAGTACTTC
TRBV19,NA,once,TRBJ1-2,CASSIAGPQSGYTF,TGTGCCAGTAGTATTGCAGGGCCCCAGTCTGGCTACACCTTC
TRBV7-9,TRBD1,NA,TRBJ2-2,CASSPTLTGGFTGELFF,TGTGCCAGCAGCCCGACTTTAACAGGGGGCTTCACCGGGGAGCTGTTTTTT
TRBV5-6,NA,NA,TRBJ2-5,CASSFATGLQETQYF,TGTGCCAGCAGTTTCGCGACAGGCCTCCAAGAGACCCAGTACTTC
TRBV28,NA,NA,TRBJ2-1,CASSFVRGEQFF,TGTGCCAGCAGTTTCGTCAGGGGTGAGCAGTTCTTC
TRBV6-5,TRBD1,NA,TRBJ2-3,CASSATGGPVDTQYF,TGTGCCAGCAGTGCGACAGGGGGCCCTGTCGACACGCAGTATTTT
TRBV12-3/TRBV12-4,TRBD1,NA,TRBJ2-5,CASNAPGQGAETQYF,TGTGCCAGCAATGCCCCGGGACAGGGGGCTGAGACCCAGTACTTC
TRBV4-3,TRBD2,NA,TRBJ2-1,CASSQDYGLAGGSWQFF,TGCGCCAGCAGCCAAGATTATGGGCTAGCGGGAGGGTCCTGGCAGTTCTTC
TRBV11-2,TRBD2,once,TRBJ2-7,CASRHSSGGEQYF,TGTGCCAGCAGACATTCCTCGGGGGGCGAGCAGTACTTC
TRBV11-2,NA,NA,TRBJ1-1,CASSPVVDYTEAFF,TGTGCCAGCAGCCCGGTGGTCGATTACACTGAAGCTTTCTTT
TRBV21-1,NA,NA,TRBJ1-1,CASSKGQGSWNTEAFF,TGTGCCAGCAGCAAAGGACAGGGGTCGTGGAACACTGAAGCTTTCTTT
TRBV25-1,TRBD1,NA,TRBJ1-2,CASTPFQTGGSGYTF,TGTGCCAGCACCCCTTTTCAGACAGGGGGCTCTGGCTACACCTTC
TRBV30,NA,NA,TRBJ1-2,CAWRPTGDGYTF,TGTGCCTGGAGGCCGACGGGAGATGGCTACACCTTC
TRBV5-1,NA,NA,TRBJ2-1,CASSRHTYNEQFF,TGCGCCAGCAGTCGGCACACCTACAATGAGCAGTTCTTC
TRBV5-5,NA,NA,TRBJ2-7,CASSVLIVATYEQYF,TGTGCCAGCAGCGTCTTAATAGTCGCCACCTACGAGCAGTACTTC
TRBV12-3/TRBV12-4,TRBD2,NA,TRBJ2-3,CASSLAGVPDTQYF,TGTGCCAGCAGTTTGGCGGGAGTCCCAGATACGCAGTATTTT
TRBV27,NA,NA,TRBJ2-1,CASSLLGGAEQFF,TGTGCCAGCAGTTTATTGGGGGGTGCGGAGCAGTTCTTC
TRBV11-2,NA,NA,TRBJ2-1,CASSQNHEQFF,TGTGCCAGCAGCCAGAATCATGAGCAGTTCTTC
TRBV4-3,NA,NA,TRBJ2-1,CASSQGTRYEQFF,TGCGCCAGCAGCCAAGGTACTAGATATGAGCAGTTCTTC
TRBV19,NA,NA,TRBJ2-1,CASSTPKAGSSYNEQFF,TGTGCCAGTAGTACACCCAAAGCGGGCTCCTCCTACAATGAGCAGTTCTTC
TRBV19,TRBD1,NA,TRBJ2-7,CASSSLRDRGYEQYF,TGTGCCAGTAGTAGCCTCCGGGACAGGGGCTACGAGCAGTACTTC
TRBV7-9,NA,NA,TRBJ1-1,CASSLVPSENTEAFF,TGTGCCAGCAGCTTAGTACCATCGGAAAACACTGAAGCTTTCTTT